Shown below are 16 T cell receptor beta chains from a single sample sequenced in a study of cytomegalovirus exposure and HLA in healthy donors. The assay was immunoSEQ multiplex PCR, and TCRdb's table has in-frame clones only and misses some. The sample includes over 200,000 clones, over 65% of them seen just once. Material: PBMCs. These receptors all stem from a woman aged 18-30 years in good health and CMV-seronegative.

The rearrangement uses TRBV5-6 and TRBJ2-5, with TRBD2 matching over 10 bases. The CDR3 loop spans 15 amino acids. Trimming took 1 base from V and 5 from J; bases not matched to a gene: 5. Germline V gene lookup returns CDR1 SGHDT and CDR2 YYEEEE. CDR3 DNA: TGTGCCAGCAGCTTGTCGACTAGCGGGTTTGAGACCCAGTACTTC. This gives the protein CASSLSTSGFETQYF.

As regards this clone: The same CDR3 is also encoded by other DNA sequences in this sample. The chain employs TRBV29-1 and TRBJ1-1; D unresolved. The V gene's germline CDR1 is SQVTM and CDR2 ANQGSEA. This CDR3 contains 11 residues. Trimming took 2 bases from V and 0 from J, leaving 1 base between them. The CDR3 reads CSVEMNTEAFF. In nucleotides, the CDR3 is TGCAGCGTTGAAATGAACACTGAAGCTTTCTTT.

This chain links TRBV19 with TRBJ2-1, with 12 bases fitting TRBD2. The germline CDR1 and CDR2 sequences are LNHDA and SQIVND (reference sequence). The CDR3 sequence is 14 residues long. The J segment lost 5 bases and the V segment lost 9 bases, leaving 5 bases of the junction unmatched. CDR3 nucleotide sequence: TGTGCCAGCCGGTGGACTAGCGGGAACAATGAGCAGTTCTTC. The encoded protein is CASRWTSGNNEQFF. The whole variable domain, remainder taken from reference TRBV19 and TRBJ2-1, is DGGITQSPKYLFRKEGQNVTLSCEQNLNHDAMYWYRQDPGQGLRLIYYSQIVNDFQKGDIAEGYSVSREKKESFPLTVTSAQKNPTAFYLCASRWTSGNNEQFFGPGTRLTVL.

This clone was picked up a small number of times. V is TRBV30 and J is TRBJ1-2; D not certain. This CDR3 spans 13 amino acids. Germline assignment: CDR1 GTSNPN and CDR2 SVGIG (reference sequence). Deletions cut 2 bases from V and 0 bases from J, with 7 bases between. The CDR3 nucleotides are TGTGCCTGGAGTCTAATATCTAACTATGGCTACACCTTC. Translation: CAWSLISNYGYTF. Based on the CDR3 plus reference TRBV30 and TRBJ1-2, the full variable domain is SQTIHQWPATLVQPVGSPLSLECTVEGTSNPNLYWYRQAAGRGLQLLFYSVGIGQISSEVPQNLSASRPQDRQFILSSKKLLLSDSGFYLCAWSLISNYGYTFGSGTRLTVV.

The V and J genes are TRBV6-5 and TRBJ1-5; D gene uncertain. The CDR3 is 12 amino acids. Deletions cut 5 bases from V and 7 bases from J, with 9 bases between. Looked up from germline, CDR1 is MNHEY and CDR2 is SVGAGI. The chain's CDR3 is CASSTRQQPQHF. The CDR3 DNA is TGTGCCAGCAGTACCAGGCAACAGCCCCAGCATTTT.

The table lists this clone with a few counts. The CDR3 loop is CASSLGRGNQPQHF. The CDR3 DNA is TGTGCCAGCAGCTTAGGCAGGGGCAATCAGCCCCAGCATTTT. The chain employs TRBV13 and TRBJ1-5; D perhaps matches TRBD1 (5 bases). V was shortened by 0 bases and J by 2 bases, with 5 bases between the two germline ends. This CDR3 has 14 residues. CDR1 is PRHDT, CDR2 FYEKMQ, per germline (reference sequence). Variable domain in full (rest from reference TRBV13 and TRBJ1-5): AAGVIQSPRHLIKEKRETATLKCYPIPRHDTVYWYQQGPGQDPQFLISFYEKMQSDKGSIPDRFSAQQFSDYHSELNMSSLELGDSALYFCASSLGRGNQPQHFGDGTRLSIL.

The chain has TRBV2 and TRBJ1-2; tentative D call: TRBD1 (6 bases). CDR3 size: 16 residues. Germline loops: CDR1 SNHLY, CDR2 FYNNEI. Trimming removed 5 bases from V and 3 bases from J, with 19 bases in between. DNA of the CDR3: TGTGCCAGCAGTATCCGACAGGTTTGGGGAGACTATGGCTACACCTTC. This translates into CASSIRQVWGDYGYTF.

This rearrangement joins TRBV27 to TRBJ2-3; D perhaps matches TRBD2 (6 bases). This CDR3 is built from 15 residues. Trimming took off 6 bases at V and 4 bases at J, with 17 bases between the two ends. Germline lookup yields CDR1 MNHEY and CDR2 SMNVEV (reference sequence). The DNA for the CDR3 is TGTGCCAGCAGGGTGGGGGGAGTGGGATCAGATACGCAGTATTTT. Its protein is CASRVGGVGSDTQYF.

The chain recombines TRBV6-4 with TRBJ1-5; 7 bases align to TRBD1. V was pared by 5 bases and J by 2 bases, with 15 bases of the junction left unmatched. CDR3 length equals 18 residues. CDR1 is MRHNA and CDR2 is SNTAGT in the germline V gene. CDR3 DNA: TGTGCCAGCAGTACCTCTACGGGACAGCACCAAGGCAATCAGCCCCAGCATTTT. It encodes CASSTSTGQHQGNQPQHF.

The chain employs TRBV6-6 and TRBJ1-2, with 7 bases lining up with TRBD1. CDR3 size: 15 residues. V trimming: 6 bases; J trimming: 8 bases; junction bases outside the gene matches: 15. In germline, CDR1 is MNHNY, CDR2 SVGAGI (reference sequence). CDR3 residues: CASREQSGTAGGYTF. CDR3 nucleotides: TGTGCCAGCAGGGAGCAGTCGGGGACAGCGGGAGGCTACACCTTC.

The chain employs TRBV4-1 and TRBJ1-1; D gene uncertain. Germline CDR1 reads MGHRA; CDR2 reads YSYEKL. The length of the CDR3 is 14 residues. V was trimmed by 4 bases and J by 5 bases, leaving 14 bases between them. The CDR3 protein is CASSPAPGKTEAFF. DNA for the CDR3: TGCGCCAGCAGCCCCGCACCAGGAAAAACTGAAGCTTTCTTT.

The rearrangement links TRBV5-4 to TRBJ1-2; D is perhaps TRBD1 (6 bases). Germline assignment: CDR1 SGHNT and CDR2 YYREEE (reference sequence). The CDR3 consists of 13 residues. Trimming took 3 bases from V and 7 from J, leaving 13 bases between them. The CDR3 region has the DNA TGTGCCAGCAGCTCTGAGTCAGGGGTTGGCTACACCTTC. Translation: CASSSESGVGYTF.

The chain has TRBV13 and TRBJ1-2; maybe TRBD1 (6 bases). Germline assignment: CDR1 PRHDT and CDR2 FYEKMQ (reference sequence). The V end was cut by 5 bases, the J end by 4 bases, with 26 bases between. The CDR3 is 18 residues long. The CDR3 loop is CASSPNPRIGGGIYGYTF. CDR3 bases: TGTGCCAGCAGCCCTAATCCGCGGATTGGGGGCGGGATCTATGGCTACACCTTC. Filled out from reference TRBV13 and TRBJ1-2, the complete variable domain reads AAGVIQSPRHLIKEKRETATLKCYPIPRHDTVYWYQQGPGQDPQFLISFYEKMQSDKGSIPDRFSAQQFSDYHSELNMSSLELGDSALYFCASSPNPRIGGGIYGYTFGSGTRLTVV.

V gene TRBV19 combines with J gene TRBJ2-7, with TRBD1 matching 9 bases. The CDR3 is 14 residues long. Germline V lookup: CDR1 LNHDA, CDR2 SQIVND (reference sequence). Trimming cost V 8 bases and J 2 bases; bases outside gene matches: 7. CDR3 in amino acids: CASGGQGRTYEQYF. CDR3 nucleotide sequence: TGTGCCAGTGGGGGACAGGGTCGGACCTACGAGCAGTACTTC.

The V call is TRBV9, the J call TRBJ2-5; 7 nucleotides align to TRBD1. J gave up 1 base and V 4 bases, and 7 bases lay outside the gene matches. The germline gives CDR1 SGDLS, CDR2 YYNGEE. This CDR3 is built from 15 residues. The CDR3 sequence: CASSLRDRSQETQYF. CDR3 coding DNA: TGTGCCAGCAGCCTACGGGACAGAAGCCAAGAGACCCAGTACTTC.

The chain links TRBV5-6 to TRBJ1-6; 10 bases match TRBD1. This CDR3 spans 18 amino acids. Germline CDR1 SGHDT, CDR2 YYEEEE. V shed 4 bases, J shed 1 base, and the junction held 8 bases outside the gene matches. The CDR3 DNA sequence: TGTGCCAGCAGCCACCTCCGGACAGGGGGGTCCTATAATTCACCCCTCCACTTT. It is translated as CASSHLRTGGSYNSPLHF.